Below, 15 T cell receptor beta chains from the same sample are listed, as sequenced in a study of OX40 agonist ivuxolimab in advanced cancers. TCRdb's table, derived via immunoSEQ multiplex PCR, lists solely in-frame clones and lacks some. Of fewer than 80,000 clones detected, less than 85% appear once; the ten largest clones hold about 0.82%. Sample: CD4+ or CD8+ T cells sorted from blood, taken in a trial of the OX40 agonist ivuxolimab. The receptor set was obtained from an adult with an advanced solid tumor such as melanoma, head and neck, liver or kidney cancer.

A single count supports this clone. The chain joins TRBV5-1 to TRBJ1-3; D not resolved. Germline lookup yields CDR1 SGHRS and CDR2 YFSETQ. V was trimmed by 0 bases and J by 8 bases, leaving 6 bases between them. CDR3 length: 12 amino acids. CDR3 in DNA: TGCGCCAGCAGCTTGGATGGGGACACCATATATTTT. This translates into CASSLDGDTIYF.

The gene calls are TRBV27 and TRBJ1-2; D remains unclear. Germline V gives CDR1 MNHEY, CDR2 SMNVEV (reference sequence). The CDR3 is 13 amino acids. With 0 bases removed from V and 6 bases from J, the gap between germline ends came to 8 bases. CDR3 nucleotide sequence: TGTGCCAGCAGTTTATCGGGGTGGGATGGCTACACCTTC. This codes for CASSLSGWDGYTF.

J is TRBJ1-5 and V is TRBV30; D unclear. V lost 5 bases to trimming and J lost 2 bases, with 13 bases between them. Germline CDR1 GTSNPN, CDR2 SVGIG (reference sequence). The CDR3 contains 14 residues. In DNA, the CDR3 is TGTGCCTGGTCCCGCGTTTCGGGCAATCAGCCCCAGCATTTT. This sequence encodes CAWSRVSGNQPQHF.

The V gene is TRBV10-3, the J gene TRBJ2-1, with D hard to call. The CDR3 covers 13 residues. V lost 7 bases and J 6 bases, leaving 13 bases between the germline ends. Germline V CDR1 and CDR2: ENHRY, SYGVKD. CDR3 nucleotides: TGTGCCATCACCCCCGACGAATCCAATGAGCAGTTCTTC. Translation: CAITPDESNEQFF.

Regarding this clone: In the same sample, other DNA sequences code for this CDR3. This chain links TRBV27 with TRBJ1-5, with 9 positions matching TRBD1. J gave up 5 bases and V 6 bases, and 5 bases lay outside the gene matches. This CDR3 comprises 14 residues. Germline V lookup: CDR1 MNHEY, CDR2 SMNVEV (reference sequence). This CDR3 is CASRGQGGHQPQHF. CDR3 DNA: TGTGCCAGCAGGGGACAGGGCGGCCATCAGCCCCAGCATTTT.

This chain's CDR3 is CATSRDGGSTDTQYF. The DNA of the CDR3 is TGTGCCACCAGCAGAGACGGGGGGAGCACAGATACGCAGTATTTT. The chain links TRBV15 to TRBJ2-3; 7 bases align to TRBD2. Germline CDR1 LNHNV, CDR2 YYDKDF (reference sequence). This CDR3 comprises 15 residues. V shed 0 bases and J 0 bases; nucleotides not matched to a gene: 0.

This chain's CDR3 is CAWSRVALGYEQYF. The CDR3 nucleotides read TGTGCCTGGAGCCGGGTAGCGTTGGGATACGAGCAGTACTTC. The chain carries TRBV30 and TRBJ2-7; D is possibly TRBD2 (5 bases). This CDR3 contains 14 residues. Germline CDR1 reads GTSNPN; CDR2 reads SVGIG (reference sequence). Trimming left V 3 bases short and J 4 bases short, with 16 bases between. The full variable domain, in which reference TRBV30 and TRBJ2-7 provide the parts outside the CDR3, is SQTIHQWPATLVQPVGSPLSLECTVEGTSNPNLYWYRQAAGRGLQLLFYSVGIGQISSEVPQNLSASRPQDRQFILSSKKLLLSDSGFYLCAWSRVALGYEQYFGPGTRLTVT.

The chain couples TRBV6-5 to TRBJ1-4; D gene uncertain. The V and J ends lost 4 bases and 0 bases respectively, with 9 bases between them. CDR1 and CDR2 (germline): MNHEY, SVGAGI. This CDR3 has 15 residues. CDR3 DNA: TGTGCCAGCAGTTTGGACGGAGCAACTAATGAAAAACTGTTTTTT. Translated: CASSLDGATNEKLFF.

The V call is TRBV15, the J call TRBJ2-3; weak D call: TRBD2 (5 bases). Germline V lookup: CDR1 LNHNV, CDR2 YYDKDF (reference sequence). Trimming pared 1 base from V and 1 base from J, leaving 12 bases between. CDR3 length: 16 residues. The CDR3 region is CATSRGASGRTDTQYF. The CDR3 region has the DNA TGTGCCACCAGCAGAGGGGCCAGCGGTCGCACAGATACGCAGTATTTT.

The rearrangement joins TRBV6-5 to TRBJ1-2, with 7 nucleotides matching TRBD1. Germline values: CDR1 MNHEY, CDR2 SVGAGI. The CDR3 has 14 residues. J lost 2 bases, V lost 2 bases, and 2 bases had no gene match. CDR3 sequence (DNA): TGTGCCAGCAGTTACGGGACAGCCAACTATGGCTACACCTTC. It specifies CASSYGTANYGYTF.

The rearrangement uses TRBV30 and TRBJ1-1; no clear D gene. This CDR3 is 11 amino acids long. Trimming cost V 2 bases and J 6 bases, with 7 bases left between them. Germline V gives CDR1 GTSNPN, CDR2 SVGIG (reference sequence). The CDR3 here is CAWSHRSEAFF. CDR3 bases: TGTGCCTGGAGTCATCGATCTGAAGCTTTCTTT.

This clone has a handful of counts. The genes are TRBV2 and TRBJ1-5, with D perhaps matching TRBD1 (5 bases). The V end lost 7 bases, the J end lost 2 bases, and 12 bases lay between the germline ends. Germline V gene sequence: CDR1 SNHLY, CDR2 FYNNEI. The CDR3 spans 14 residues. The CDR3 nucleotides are TGTGCCAGCAAGCTCAGGGTTGGCAATCAGCCCCAGCATTTT. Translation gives CASKLRVGNQPQHF.

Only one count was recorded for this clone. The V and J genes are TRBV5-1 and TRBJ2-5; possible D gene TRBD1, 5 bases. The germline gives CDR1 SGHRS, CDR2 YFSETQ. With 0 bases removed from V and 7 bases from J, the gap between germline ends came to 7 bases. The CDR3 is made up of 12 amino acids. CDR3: CASSLAQGTQYF. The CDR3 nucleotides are TGCGCCAGCAGCTTGGCTCAGGGGACCCAGTACTTC. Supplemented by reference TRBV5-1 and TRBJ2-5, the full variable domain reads KAGVTQTPRYLIKTRGQQVTLSCSPISGHRSVSWYQQTPGQGLQFLFEYFSETQRNKGNFPGRFSGRQFSNSRSEMNVSTLELGDSALYLCASSLAQGTQYFGPGTRLLVL.

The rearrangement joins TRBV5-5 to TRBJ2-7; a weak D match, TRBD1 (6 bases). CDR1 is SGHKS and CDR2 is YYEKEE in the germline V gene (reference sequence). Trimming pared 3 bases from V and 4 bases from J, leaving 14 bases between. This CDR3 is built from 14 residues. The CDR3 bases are TGTGCCAGCAGCTCGGTGACAGGCAATTACGAGCAGTACTTC. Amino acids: CASSSVTGNYEQYF.

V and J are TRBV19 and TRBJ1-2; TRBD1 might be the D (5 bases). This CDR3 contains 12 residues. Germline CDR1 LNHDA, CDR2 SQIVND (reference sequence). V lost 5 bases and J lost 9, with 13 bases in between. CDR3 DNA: TGTGCCAGTAGTCCAGGGCCCCGGAGCTACACCTTC. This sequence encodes CASSPGPRSYTF.